Below are 2 T cell receptor beta chains sequenced from a single sample in a study of T cell clonality in common variable immunodeficiency. Repertoires were generated with immunoSEQ multiplex PCR, while TCRdb's copy carries only in-frame clones and drops some. The sample has under 50,000 clones, none seen only once. Sequenced sample: peripheral blood mononuclear cells. These receptor sequences come from a person aged 18 to 69 in good health.

This clone was counted ten times or more. The DNA ends 3 residues before the CDR3 does, and the rest of the CDR3 is filled in from the germline J gene. The chain employs TRBV5-1 and TRBJ1-1, with D possibly being TRBD1 (6 bases). Trimming left V 2 bases short and J 6 bases short, with 20 bases between. This CDR3 is 16 amino acids long. From germline, CDR1 is SGHRS and CDR2 YFSETQ. The CDR3 sequence: CASSFNRPPGDPEAFF. The part of the CDR3 DNA that was read is TGCGCCAGCAGCTTTAACAGGCCACCAGGGGATCCTGAA.

In its sample, this clone was seen many times. The read ends 3 residues before the CDR3 terminus; that terminus is restored from the germline J gene. The chain couples TRBV7-9 to TRBJ1-1; 8 positions agree with TRBD1. Per the germline V gene, CDR1 is SEHNR and CDR2 is FQNEAQ (reference sequence). The trim removed 4 bases at V and 4 bases at J, leaving 5 bases unmatched. The CDR3 covers 14 residues. The CDR3 reads CASSSGQGTTEAFF. CDR3 bases read: TGTGCCAGCAGCTCTGGACAGGGAACCACTGAA.